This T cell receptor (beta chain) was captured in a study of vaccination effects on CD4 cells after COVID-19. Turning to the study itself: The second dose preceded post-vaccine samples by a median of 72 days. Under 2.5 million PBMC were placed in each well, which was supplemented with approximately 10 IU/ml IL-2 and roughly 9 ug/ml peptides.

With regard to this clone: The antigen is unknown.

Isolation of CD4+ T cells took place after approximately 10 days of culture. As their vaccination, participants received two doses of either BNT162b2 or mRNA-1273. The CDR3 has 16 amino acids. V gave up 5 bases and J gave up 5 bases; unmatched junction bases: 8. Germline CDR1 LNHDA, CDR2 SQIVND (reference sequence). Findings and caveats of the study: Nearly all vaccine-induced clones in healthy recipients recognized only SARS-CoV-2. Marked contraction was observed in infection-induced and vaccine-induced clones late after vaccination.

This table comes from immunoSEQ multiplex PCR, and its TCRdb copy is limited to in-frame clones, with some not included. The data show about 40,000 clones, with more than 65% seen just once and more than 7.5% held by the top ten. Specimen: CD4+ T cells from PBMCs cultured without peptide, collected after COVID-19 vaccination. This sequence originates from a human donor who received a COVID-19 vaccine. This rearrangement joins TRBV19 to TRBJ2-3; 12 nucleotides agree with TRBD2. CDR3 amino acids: CASSQRLAGVGDTQYF. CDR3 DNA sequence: TGTGCCAGTAGTCAACGACTAGCGGGAGTAGGAGATACGCAGTATTTT.